These 14 T cell receptor beta chains share one sample of origin, sequenced in a study of cytomegalovirus exposure and HLA in healthy donors. In the PCR, 60 Vbeta and 13 Jbeta primers were used. The assay was immunoSEQ multiplex PCR, and TCRdb's table has in-frame clones only and misses some. The sample shows about 160,000 clones, about 88% of them seen only once. The sequenced material came from PBMCs. Receptor source: a man aged 18 to 35 in good health and CMV-seropositive.

This chain links TRBV9 with TRBJ2-6; tentative D call: TRBD1 (5 bases). Germline V gene sequence: CDR1 SGDLS, CDR2 YYNGEE. CDR3 size: 20 residues. Trimming stripped 0 bases from V and 1 base from J, with 20 bases between. The CDR3 here is CASSVAGRNPKISGANVLTF. CDR3 bases: TGTGCCAGCAGCGTAGCAGGGCGGAACCCAAAAATATCTGGGGCCAACGTCCTGACTTTC. Drawing the rest from reference TRBV9 and TRBJ2-6, the complete variable domain is DSGVTQTPKHLITATGQRVTLRCSPRSGDLSVYWYQQSLDQGLQFLIQYYNGEERAKGNILERFSAQQFPDLHSELNLSSLELGDSALYFCASSVAGRNPKISGANVLTFGAGSRLTVL.

The chain joins TRBV19 to TRBJ1-2; possibly TRBD1 for D (6 bases). V lost 3 bases to trimming and J lost 10 bases, with 12 bases between them. The CDR3 loop spans 12 amino acids. Germline V gene data show CDR1 as LNHDA and CDR2 as SQIVND (reference sequence). The CDR3 bases are TGTGCCAGTAGTATTTTGCAGGGGACCTACACCTTC. It yields the protein CASSILQGTYTF.

The chain has TRBV6-5 and TRBJ2-1, with TRBD2 matching 7 bases. The V gene's germline CDR1 is MNHEY and CDR2 SVGAGI. The CDR3 covers 15 residues. J was trimmed by 0 bases and V by 2 bases; bases with no gene match: 1. Written as DNA, the CDR3 is TGTGCCAGCAGTTACGGCGGGAGCTCCTACAATGAGCAGTTCTTC. This encodes CASSYGGSSYNEQFF.

The genes are TRBV9 and TRBJ2-7; tentatively, D is TRBD1 (6 bases). CDR1 SGDLS and CDR2 YYNGEE come from the germline V gene. The length of the CDR3 is 14 residues. With 4 bases removed from V and 2 bases from J, the gap between germline ends came to 13 bases. The chain's CDR3 is CASSPVGDTYEQYF. CDR3 nucleotide sequence: TGTGCCAGCAGCCCTGTGGGGGACACCTACGAGCAGTACTTC.

The V gene is TRBV27, the J gene TRBJ1-2; 7 bases align to TRBD1. This CDR3 spans 17 amino acids. Trimming removed 5 bases from V and 6 bases from J; junction bases left unmatched: 18. Per the germline V gene, CDR1 is MNHEY and CDR2 is SMNVEV (reference sequence). The CDR3 here is CASSTYLRQGRHNGYTF. CDR3 DNA sequence: TGTGCCAGCAGTACCTACCTCCGACAGGGTAGGCACAATGGCTACACCTTC.

The chain employs TRBV6-1 and TRBJ2-3; TRBD1 agrees at 7 bases. Germline V gene data show CDR1 as MNHNS and CDR2 as SASEGT. V lost 6 bases, J lost 6 bases, and 12 bases stayed unmatched. The CDR3 contains 15 residues. The CDR3 region is CASRRGQENRDTQYF. In nucleotides, the CDR3 is TGTGCCAGCAGGAGAGGACAGGAGAACAGGGATACGCAGTATTTT.

The chain couples TRBV18 to TRBJ1-1, with D uncertain. Trimming removed 2 bases at V and 3 bases at J, with 7 bases between. The CDR3 covers 13 residues. Germline CDR1 reads KGHSH; CDR2 reads LQKENI. The CDR3 here is CASSPGRDTEAFF. For the CDR3, the DNA is TGTGCCAGCTCACCAGGGAGGGACACTGAAGCTTTCTTT.

V usage is TRBV30 and J usage is TRBJ1-1, with no clear D. Germline V gene lookup returns CDR1 GTSNPN and CDR2 SVGIG (reference sequence). The CDR3 covers 11 residues. Trimming removed 0 bases from V and 11 bases from J, with 10 bases in between. Here the CDR3 reads CAWSVREMAFF. CDR3 coding DNA: TGTGCCTGGAGTGTAAGGGAGATGGCTTTCTTT.

The chain recombines TRBV2 with TRBJ1-2; D is uncertain. V lost 7 bases and J 8 bases, leaving 14 bases between the germline ends. From germline, CDR1 is SNHLY and CDR2 FYNNEI. The CDR3 runs 12 residues. CDR3 sequence reads: CASIWEGGGYTF. CDR3 DNA sequence: TGTGCCAGCATCTGGGAGGGCGGAGGCTACACCTTC.

This sequence joins TRBV19 and TRBJ1-1; no clear D. V was clipped by 7 bases and J by 0 bases, with 9 bases between them. In germline, CDR1 is LNHDA, CDR2 SQIVND (reference sequence). The CDR3 has 13 amino acids. This CDR3 is CASTREVNTEAFF. The CDR3 DNA reads TGTGCCAGTACGAGAGAGGTGAACACTGAAGCTTTCTTT.

This chain connects TRBV19 to TRBJ2-5; TRBD2 matches 9 bases. The CDR3 sequence is 16 residues long. The trim removed 6 bases at V and 5 bases at J, leaving 13 bases unmatched. Germline loops: CDR1 LNHDA, CDR2 SQIVND (reference sequence). CDR3 residues: CASSRLAGALGETQYF. CDR3 DNA: TGTGCCAGTAGCAGGTTAGCGGGGGCCCTTGGGGAGACCCAGTACTTC.

The rearrangement links TRBV29-1 to TRBJ1-4; 7 bases agree with TRBD1. The germline V gene encodes CDR1 SQVTM and CDR2 ANQGSEA. The CDR3 consists of 16 residues. V gave up 4 bases and J gave up 4 bases; unmatched junction bases: 12. The CDR3 here is CSVADRTGFGNEKLFF. The CDR3 DNA reads TGCAGCGTTGCAGACAGGACAGGATTTGGTAATGAAAAACTGTTTTTT. Full variable domain (rest looked up from reference TRBV29-1 and TRBJ1-4): SAVISQKPSRDICQRGTSLTIQCQVDSQVTMMFWYRQQPGQSLTLIATANQGSEATYESGFVIDKFPISRPNLTFSTLTVSNMSPEDSSIYLCSVADRTGFGNEKLFFGSGTQLSVL.

The rearrangement links TRBV18 to TRBJ1-1; no reliable D call. This CDR3 is 14 amino acids long. Germline CDR1 and CDR2: KGHSH and LQKENI. V shed 3 bases and J shed 5 bases, with 13 bases lying between them. The CDR3 region has the DNA TGTGCCAGCTCACCGCGACTGGAGGGAACTGAAGCTTTCTTT. It is translated as CASSPRLEGTEAFF. Looking up the rest from reference TRBV18 and TRBJ1-1 gives the full variable domain: NAGVMQNPRHLVRRRGQEARLRCSPMKGHSHVYWYRQLPEEGLKFMVYLQKENIIDESGMPKERFSAEFPKEGPSILRIQQVVRGDSAAYFCASSPRLEGTEAFFGQGTRLTVV.

This clone was seen just once. V and J are TRBV29-1 and TRBJ1-1; a possible D gene is TRBD1 (5 bases). The V end lost 5 bases, the J end lost 1 base, and 8 bases lay between the germline ends. The CDR3 is made up of 12 amino acids. Germline V gene data show CDR1 as SQVTM and CDR2 as ANQGSEA. The DNA of the CDR3 is TGCAGCGTTAGTACAGGGAACACTGAAGCTTTCTTT. Translated, it gives CSVSTGNTEAFF.